These 21 T cell receptor beta chains were sequenced from one sample in a study of blood T cell repertoires in COVID-19. Repertoires were generated with immunoSEQ multiplex PCR, while TCRdb's copy carries only in-frame clones and drops some. This repertoire shows around 180,000 clones, roughly 77% found once; its top ten account for approximately 16%. The material sequenced was PBMCs or T cells enriched from blood (not recorded which). The receptors come from a woman aged 45-65 years with acute COVID-19.

This clone was seen a single time. The chain employs TRBV5-1 and TRBJ2-3, with 8 bases identical to TRBD1. The CDR3 spans 15 residues. In germline, CDR1 is SGHRS, CDR2 YFSETQ. Losses at the gene ends were 6 bases for V and 3 bases for J; bases not matched to a gene: 9. The CDR3 nucleotides are TGCGCCAGCACCCCATCGGACAGGGCGACAGATACGCAGTATTTT. It specifies CASTPSDRATDTQYF.

The genes are TRBV10-3 and TRBJ2-7; 11 bases are shared with TRBD2. The CDR3 has 15 residues. Germline V gives CDR1 ENHRY, CDR2 SYGVKD. The chain's CDR3 is CAIGETSGGYYEQYV. DNA for the CDR3: TGTGCCATCGGTGAAACTAGCGGGGGATATTACGAGCAGTACGTC.

This rearrangement joins TRBV7-3 to TRBJ2-5; TRBD2 agrees at 13 bases. V shed 5 bases and J 5 bases; nucleotides not matched to a gene: 8. CDR1 is SGHTA and CDR2 is FQGTGA in the germline V gene. The CDR3 totals 16 residues. The CDR3, as DNA: TGTGCCAGCAGCAACCGACTAGCGGGGGGCCGGGAGACCCAGTACTTC. As protein: CASSNRLAGGRETQYF.

The chain links TRBV7-3 to TRBJ2-6; possible D gene TRBD1, 6 bases. The germline V and J ends were trimmed by 3 bases and 0 bases, with 9 bases remaining between them. This CDR3 is 16 amino acids long. Germline CDR1 SGHTA, CDR2 FQGTGA. CDR3 protein: CASSFNRDSGANVLTF. The CDR3 nucleotides read TGTGCCAGCAGCTTTAACAGGGACTCTGGGGCCAACGTCCTGACTTTC.

The chain employs TRBV6-6 and TRBJ2-7, with TRBD2 matching over 7 bases. CDR3 length: 16 residues. V lost 2 bases, J lost 1 base, and 8 bases stayed unmatched. CDR1 and CDR2 (germline): MNHNY, SVGAGI (reference sequence). The CDR3 here is CASSYPSGGESYEQYV. The CDR3 DNA reads TGTGCCAGCAGTTACCCATCGGGGGGAGAGTCCTACGAGCAGTACGTC.

The CDR3: CAIRGGTSGDRSEQFF. CDR3 nucleotide sequence: TGTGCCATCAGGGGTGGGACTAGCGGGGATCGAAGTGAGCAGTTCTTC. The chain uses TRBV10-3 and TRBJ2-1; 13 nucleotides line up with TRBD2. This CDR3 is built from 16 residues. V lost 6 bases, J lost 9 bases, and 11 bases stayed unmatched. Germline-derived CDR1 and CDR2 are ENHRY and SYGVKD.

This chain uses TRBV3-1 (or the pseudogene TRBV3-2) with TRBJ2-7; the D is unclear. V was shortened by 0 bases and J by 3 bases, with 12 bases between the two germline ends. Germline CDR1 and CDR2: LGHDT and YNNKEL (reference sequence). This CDR3 is built from 15 residues. The CDR3 DNA sequence: TGTGCCAGCAGCCAAGATTTTACCAGGATCTACGAGCAGTACGTC. It translates to CASSQDFTRIYEQYV.

The rearrangement joins TRBV7-8 to TRBJ1-1; D is unresolved. This CDR3 spans 14 amino acids. V was shortened by 2 bases and J by 0 bases, with 7 bases between the two germline ends. Germline-derived CDR1 and CDR2 are SGHVS and FQNEAQ. CDR3 DNA sequence: TGTGCCAGCAGCTTACGAGAGATGAACACTGAAGCTTTCTTT. Its translation: CASSLREMNTEAFF.

CDR3 DNA sequence: TGTGCCAGCAGATATACAGGGCTCTATAATTCACCCCTCCACTTT. Translating gives CASRYTGLYNSPLHF. This rearrangement joins TRBV6-5 to TRBJ1-6, with a possible D match to TRBD1 (6 bases). Per the germline V gene, CDR1 is MNHEY and CDR2 is SVGAGI. The CDR3 spans 15 residues. V was trimmed by 6 bases and J by 3 bases, leaving 12 bases between them.

The chain uses TRBV10-3 and TRBJ1-6; 8 positions agree with TRBD1. This CDR3 region has 13 residues. The germline V gene has CDR1 ENHRY and CDR2 SYGVKD. V was pared by 11 bases and J by 7 bases, with 7 bases of the junction left unmatched. The CDR3: CASKQGVNSPLHF. The CDR3 region has the DNA TGTGCCTCAAAACAGGGGGTGAATTCACCCCTCCACTTT.

This rearrangement joins TRBV29-1 to TRBJ1-1; D is uncertain. V gave up 4 bases and J gave up 3 bases, with 3 bases separating them. The CDR3 is made up of 10 amino acids. Germline CDR1 and CDR2: SQVTM and ANQGSEA. The CDR3 protein is CSVAHTEAFF. The CDR3 region has the DNA TGCAGCGTTGCTCACACTGAAGCTTTCTTT.

The chain has TRBV5-4 and TRBJ2-1, with 7 bases fitting TRBD2. V lost 3 bases and J lost 8; bases outside the gene matches: 2. Looked up from germline, CDR1 is SGHNT and CDR2 is YYREEE (reference sequence). This CDR3 is 12 amino acids long. The DNA for the CDR3 is TGTGCCAGCAGCTCCCTAGCGGATGAGCAGTTCTTC. Protein: CASSSLADEQFF. The full variable domain, in which reference TRBV5-4 and TRBJ2-1 provide the parts outside the CDR3, is ETGVTQSPTHLIKTRGQQVTLRCSSQSGHNTVSWYQQALGQGPQFIFQYYREEENGRGNFPPRFSGLQFPNYSSELNVNALELDDSALYLCASSSLADEQFFGPGTRLTVL.

The rearrangement joins TRBV18 to TRBJ1-1, with D maybe TRBD1 (5 bases). CDR3 length equals 15 residues. The germline V and J ends were trimmed by 3 bases and 6 bases, with 17 bases remaining between them. Germline lookup yields CDR1 KGHSH and CDR2 LQKENI. The CDR3 region is CASSPSSDTVAEAFF. CDR3 bases: TGTGCCAGCTCACCTTCCTCGGACACTGTAGCTGAAGCTTTCTTT.

The chain uses TRBV3-1 (or the pseudogene TRBV3-2) and TRBJ2-3; TRBD2 agrees at 8 bases. Germline values: CDR1 LGHDT, CDR2 YNNKEL (reference sequence). This CDR3 region has 19 residues. V was clipped by 0 bases and J by 0 bases; unmatched bases: 11. The CDR3 here is CASSQEGLAGTASTDTQYF. For the CDR3, the DNA is TGTGCCAGCAGCCAAGAGGGCCTAGCGGGCACCGCCAGCACAGATACGCAGTATTTT.

This clone was observed a few times. The DNA for the CDR3 is TGTGCCAGCAGCTTAGGGCCTGGTGTAGGGGGAAACACCGGGGAGCTGTTTTTT. It is translated as CASSLGPGVGGNTGELFF. V usage is TRBV7-6 and J usage is TRBJ2-2; D perhaps matches TRBD1 (6 bases). The CDR3 runs 18 residues. The germline V gene encodes CDR1 SGHVS and CDR2 FNYEAQ. With 1 base removed from V and 2 bases from J, the gap between germline ends came to 17 bases.

V gene TRBV9 combines with J gene TRBJ2-5; D gene unclear. The V end was cut by 0 bases, the J end by 5 bases, with 11 bases between. CDR1 SGDLS and CDR2 YYNGEE come from the germline V gene. There are 14 residues in the CDR3. DNA for the CDR3: TGTGCCAGCAGCGTAGGAAGTGCGATGGAGACCCAGTACTTC. It encodes CASSVGSAMETQYF.

V gene TRBV29-1 combines with J gene TRBJ2-3; TRBD2 aligns across 9 bases. There are 14 residues in the CDR3. Germline V gene sequence: CDR1 SQVTM, CDR2 ANQGSEA. J gave up 1 base and V 2 bases, and 1 base lay outside the gene matches. The CDR3 reads CSVEQRGGTDTQYF. The CDR3 DNA is TGCAGCGTTGAACAGCGGGGGGGCACAGATACGCAGTATTTT.

This clone was picked up one time. The chain employs TRBV18 and TRBJ1-5; 7 nucleotides agree with TRBD1. With V trimmed by 3 bases and J by 6 bases, 11 bases remained unmatched. The germline CDR1 and CDR2 sequences are KGHSH and LQKENI. This CDR3 has 16 amino acids. DNA for the CDR3: TGTGCCAGCTCACCCAGTCCGACAGGGACACGTCAGCCCCAGCATTTT. Translating gives CASSPSPTGTRQPQHF. The variable domain in full, with the rest retrieved from reference TRBV18 and TRBJ1-5, is NAGVMQNPRHLVRRRGQEARLRCSPMKGHSHVYWYRQLPEEGLKFMVYLQKENIIDESGMPKERFSAEFPKEGPSILRIQQVVRGDSAAYFCASSPSPTGTRQPQHFGDGTRLSIL.

The V and J genes are TRBV5-1 and TRBJ1-4, with TRBD1 matching 9 bases. Per germline, CDR1 SGHRS and CDR2 YFSETQ. CDR3 size: 19 residues. V shed 3 bases, J shed 0 bases, and the junction held 12 bases outside the gene matches. The DNA for the CDR3 is TGCGCCAGCAGCTCCCACCCCCAGGGGACAGGGCCAACTAATGAAAAACTGTTTTTT. It yields the protein CASSSHPQGTGPTNEKLFF.

J is TRBJ1-1 and V is TRBV2, with a possible D match to TRBD1 (6 bases). The V end lost 6 bases, the J end lost 1 base, and 9 bases lay between the germline ends. The CDR3 length is 13 residues. Germline V gene data show CDR1 as SNHLY and CDR2 as FYNNEI. The CDR3 region has the DNA TGTGCCAGCAGATGGGACACGAACACTGAAGCTTTCTTT. As protein: CASRWDTNTEAFF.

The gene calls are TRBV19 and TRBJ1-1, with a tentative D call TRBD1 (5 bases). The CDR3 contains 13 residues. The germline V and J ends were trimmed by 5 bases and 1 base, with 8 bases remaining between them. Germline CDR1 and CDR2: LNHDA and SQIVND (reference sequence). CDR3 sequence (DNA): TGTGCCAGTAGTGACAGCTGGAACACTGAAGCTTTCTTT. Its protein product is CASSDSWNTEAFF. Using reference TRBV19 and TRBJ1-1 for the parts outside the CDR3, the full variable domain is DGGITQSPKYLFRKEGQNVTLSCEQNLNHDAMYWYRQDPGQGLRLIYYSQIVNDFQKGDIAEGYSVSREKKESFPLTVTSAQKNPTAFYLCASSDSWNTEAFFGQGTRLTVV.